The entry that follows covers one T cell receptor beta chain sequence. Its specificity is not known. This record comes from a study of cytomegalovirus exposure and HLA in healthy donors. Findings and caveats of the study: In a later analysis, about 17,000 TCR beta sequences were associated with HLA alleles at 0.05 false discovery rate.

The PCR ran on 60 Vbeta and 13 Jbeta primers. Sequencing was performed with immunoSEQ multiplex PCR; in TCRdb, only in-frame clones are kept and a portion is missing. The table for this sample gives tens of thousands of clones. J was trimmed by 1 base and V by 0 bases; bases with no gene match: 5. The CDR3 has 17 residues. CDR1 is WNHNN, CDR2 SYGVQD, per germline (reference sequence). The sequenced sample consisted of PBMCs. This chain uses TRBV10-1 with TRBJ2-2; 7 bases fit TRBD2. This receptor was identified in a female donor in good health and CMV-seronegative. CDR3 protein: CASSESGGGKNTGELFF. Here the CDR3 DNA reads TGCGCCAGCAGTGAGTCGGGGGGGGGTAAGAACACCGGGGAGCTGTTTTTT.